Below are 8 T cell receptor beta chains sequenced from a single sample in a study of OX40 agonist ivuxolimab in advanced cancers. Method: immunoSEQ multiplex PCR; TCRdb's copy keeps in-frame clones and lacks some. Of tens of thousands of clones in the sample, 70% to 80% are singletons; the top ten hold 2% to 2.5%. The sequenced sample was CD4+ or CD8+ T cells sorted from blood, obtained in a trial of the OX40 agonist ivuxolimab. The receptors stem from an adult with an advanced solid tumor such as melanoma, head and neck, liver or kidney cancer.

This clone was detected only once. This chain connects TRBV7-6 to TRBJ2-1, with 8 positions matching TRBD2. Germline CDR1 reads SGHVS; CDR2 reads FNYEAQ. V dropped 5 bases and J dropped 5; count of bases not matched to a gene: 8. This CDR3 comprises 15 residues. The CDR3 region has the DNA TGTGCCAGCAGCCGGAGCGGGAGTCAAAACAATGAGCAGTTCTTC. Its translation: CASSRSGSQNNEQFF.

In this sample, this clone turned up many times. J is TRBJ2-7 and V is TRBV5-1, with 7 bases fitting TRBD1. This CDR3 has 11 residues. V lost 5 bases, J lost 6 bases, and 2 bases stayed unmatched. Germline-derived CDR1 and CDR2 are SGHRS and YFSETQ. In nucleotides, the CDR3 is TGCGCCAGCAGAAAGGGGGCCGAGCAGTACTTC. Protein sequence: CASRKGAEQYF.

This rearrangement joins TRBV5-5 to TRBJ2-1, with D hard to call. Germline CDR1 SGHKS, CDR2 YYEKEE (reference sequence). V lost 2 bases and J lost 6, with 15 bases in between. The CDR3 is 15 residues long. CDR3 loop: CASSLEPPVGNEQFF. The CDR3 DNA is TGTGCCAGCAGCTTAGAGCCCCCGGTCGGCAATGAGCAGTTCTTC. Full variable domain (outside the CDR3, taken from reference TRBV5-5 and TRBJ2-1): DAGVTQSPTHLIKTRGQQVTLRCSPISGHKSVSWYQQVLGQGPQFIFQYYEKEERGRGNFPDRFSARQFPNYSSELNVNALLLGDSALYLCASSLEPPVGNEQFFGPGTRLTVL.

This clone occurred once. The chain links TRBV14 to TRBJ2-1; a possible D gene is TRBD2 (5 bases). The CDR3 extends over 15 amino acids. V was pared by 5 bases and J by 1 base, with 12 bases between. Germline-derived CDR1 and CDR2 are SGHDN and FVKESK. The CDR3 sequence is CASSSLVGSYNEQFF. CDR3 coding DNA: TGTGCCAGCAGCTCACTAGTAGGTTCCTACAATGAGCAGTTCTTC.

CDR3 coding DNA: TGTGCCAGCAGCGTAGAGACAGGGGAGGGGACACCCCTCCACTTT. It is translated as CASSVETGEGTPLHF. The chain uses TRBV9 and TRBJ1-6; 8 bases are shared with TRBD1. J gave up 11 bases and V 0 bases, and 7 bases lay outside the gene matches. Germline V gene data show CDR1 as SGDLS and CDR2 as YYNGEE. The CDR3 spans 15 residues. The variable domain in full, completed from reference TRBV9 and TRBJ1-6, reads DSGVTQTPKHLITATGQRVTLRCSPRSGDLSVYWYQQSLDQGLQFLIQYYNGEERAKGNILERFSAQQFPDLHSELNLSSLELGDSALYFCASSVETGEGTPLHFGNGTRLTVT.

Notes on this clone: This CDR3 is also generated by other DNA sequences in the sample. The J gene is TRBJ1-1, the V gene TRBV12-5; unclear D gene. The CDR3 totals 13 residues. V lost 6 bases and J lost 1, with 9 bases in between. Looked up from germline, CDR1 is LGHNT and CDR2 is FRNRAP. The CDR3: CASGGARNTEAFF. The CDR3 DNA reads as TGTGCTAGTGGCGGAGCCAGGAACACTGAAGCTTTCTTT.

The J gene is TRBJ2-6, the V gene TRBV5-1, with D unclear. Germline assignment: CDR1 SGHRS and CDR2 YFSETQ. V was cut by 2 bases and J by 2 bases, with 8 bases left in between. The CDR3 consists of 15 residues. CDR3 DNA: TGCGCCAGCAGCTTTGAGTTCGCTGGGGCCAACGTCCTGACTTTC. It translates to CASSFEFAGANVLTF.

This clone showed up just a few times. Distinct nucleotide sequences in the sample also encode this CDR3. This chain joins TRBV19 and TRBJ1-1; D gene uncertain. Germline loops: CDR1 LNHDA, CDR2 SQIVND (reference sequence). The CDR3 spans 12 residues. V dropped 3 bases and J dropped 1 base, with 3 bases sitting between them. CDR3: CASSIGNTEAFF. The CDR3 bases are TGTGCCAGTAGTATCGGGAACACTGAAGCTTTCTTT.